Below are 23 T cell receptor beta chains sequenced from a single sample in a study of control samples from healthy donors and cancer patients. TCRdb's copy holds only in-frame clones and misses some; the assay was immunoSEQ multiplex PCR. Here the sample spans tens of thousands of clones, around 87% being singletons. Sequenced input: PBMCs. These receptors were collected from a woman in her sixties or seventies with lung cancer.

The genes are TRBV11-2 and TRBJ2-7; tentative D call: TRBD2 (5 bases). This CDR3 is built from 14 residues. Deletions cut 1 base from V and 10 bases from J, with 17 bases between. From germline, CDR1 is SGHAT and CDR2 FQNNGV. The CDR3: CASSLGRVKETQYV. The CDR3 DNA sequence: TGTGCCAGCAGCTTAGGGCGGGTGAAGGAGACCCAGTACGTC.

V and J are TRBV10-3 and TRBJ1-6, with D maybe TRBD1 (5 bases). V lost 6 bases to trimming and J lost 1 base, with 28 bases between them. This CDR3 has 21 amino acids. Germline-derived CDR1 and CDR2 are ENHRY and SYGVKD. The CDR3 spells CAISDPLGLGGFWSYNSPLHF. CDR3 DNA sequence: TGTGCCATCAGCGACCCTCTTGGGTTGGGGGGGTTTTGGTCCTATAATTCACCCCTCCACTTT.

This clone ranks as medium-sized. The chain links TRBV12-5 to TRBJ2-4; the D is unclear. The V and J ends lost 0 bases and 0 bases respectively, with 12 bases between them. The CDR3 is made up of 17 amino acids. From germline, CDR1 is LGHNT and CDR2 FRNRAP. CDR3 loop: CASGLVPRKIAKNIQYF. The DNA for the CDR3 is TGTGCTAGTGGTTTGGTACCCAGAAAAATAGCCAAAAACATTCAGTACTTC.

This clone was detected only a few times. The genes are TRBV14 and TRBJ1-2; D is perhaps TRBD1 (5 bases). CDR1 is SGHDN, CDR2 FVKESK, per germline. The CDR3 sequence is 18 residues long. Trimming shortened V by 5 bases and J by 0 bases, and 22 bases separated the two germline ends. CDR3 sequence: CASSIKYPGRTANYGYTF. The CDR3 nucleotides read TGTGCCAGCAGCATCAAATACCCGGGACGTACGGCTAACTATGGCTACACCTTC.

Remarks on this clone: Other nucleotide sequences from this sample produce the same CDR3. This chain links TRBV28 with TRBJ2-5; D not certain. Per the germline V gene, CDR1 is MDHEN and CDR2 is SYDVKM. V lost 3 bases to trimming and J lost 4 bases, with 6 bases between them. This CDR3 region has 12 residues. This CDR3 reads CASSLLGETQYF. The CDR3 DNA reads TGTGCCAGCAGTTTGCTTGGAGAGACCCAGTACTTC.

J is TRBJ2-1 and V is TRBV5-1; perhaps TRBD2 as D (6 bases). Trimming took 0 bases from V and 0 from J, leaving 10 bases between them. The CDR3 spans 16 residues. CDR1 and CDR2 from the germline V gene are SGHRS and YFSETQ. For the CDR3, the DNA is TGCGCCAGCAGCTTGGAGGCGGGGAGCTCCTACAATGAGCAGTTCTTC. It is translated as CASSLEAGSSYNEQFF.

V gene TRBV19 combines with J gene TRBJ1-2, with D possibly being TRBD1 (5 bases). Per germline, CDR1 LNHDA and CDR2 SQIVND (reference sequence). The V gene lost 7 bases and the J gene lost 1 base, with 16 bases spanning the gap. The CDR3 spans 15 residues. The CDR3 reads CASTPREGRNYGYTF. The CDR3 coding sequence is TGTGCCAGTACCCCGCGGGAGGGGCGTAACTATGGCTACACCTTC. Based on the CDR3 plus reference TRBV19 and TRBJ1-2, the full variable domain is DGGITQSPKYLFRKEGQNVTLSCEQNLNHDAMYWYRQDPGQGLRLIYYSQIVNDFQKGDIAEGYSVSREKKESFPLTVTSAQKNPTAFYLCASTPREGRNYGYTFGSGTRLTVV.

This rearrangement joins TRBV4-1 to TRBJ2-3; no firm D call. In germline, CDR1 is MGHRA, CDR2 YSYEKL. Trimming removed 4 bases from V and 0 bases from J, with 8 bases in between. The CDR3 is 14 residues long. The DNA of the CDR3 is TGCGCCAGCAGCCCCCACGAGAGCACAGATACGCAGTATTTT. Its translation: CASSPHESTDTQYF.

This chain uses TRBV2 with TRBJ1-5; 12 bases are shared with TRBD1. The CDR3 consists of 14 residues. Trimming removed 6 bases from V and 7 bases from J; junction bases left unmatched: 4. CDR1 is SNHLY and CDR2 is FYNNEI in the germline V gene. The chain's CDR3 is CASRGQGATQPQHF. DNA for the CDR3: TGTGCCAGCAGGGGACAGGGGGCGACGCAGCCCCAGCATTTT.

V gene TRBV9 combines with J gene TRBJ1-1; D not resolved. Germline V gene lookup returns CDR1 SGDLS and CDR2 YYNGEE. The germline V and J ends were trimmed by 4 bases and 4 bases, with 11 bases remaining between them. CDR3 length: 13 amino acids. CDR3 loop: CASSPDIFTEAFF. The CDR3 DNA reads as TGTGCCAGCAGCCCCGATATATTCACTGAAGCTTTCTTT.

The chain combines TRBV10-1 with TRBJ2-1; D is perhaps TRBD2 (5 bases). CDR3 length: 16 amino acids. Germline lookup yields CDR1 WNHNN and CDR2 SYGVQD (reference sequence). Trimming removed 1 base from V and 4 bases from J, with 14 bases in between. DNA of the CDR3: TGCGCCAGCAGTGAGTATGGACTCCTCGGGTACAATGAGCAGTTCTTC. This translates into CASSEYGLLGYNEQFF.

The chain has TRBV7-3 and TRBJ1-1; possible D gene TRBD1, 5 bases. This CDR3 spans 15 amino acids. Trimming took 5 bases from V and 2 from J, leaving 15 bases between them. In germline, CDR1 is SGHTA, CDR2 FQGTGA. This CDR3 is CASSPMGGVNTEAFF. In DNA, the CDR3 is TGTGCCAGCAGCCCCATGGGGGGGGTTAACACTGAAGCTTTCTTT.

The chain is built from TRBV19 and TRBJ1-2; D remains unclear. Between the trimmed V and J ends, which lost 7 bases and 4 bases, there was a span of 16 bases. This CDR3 has 14 amino acids. Per germline, CDR1 LNHDA and CDR2 SQIVND (reference sequence). CDR3 sequence: CASINRRGGYGYTF. The CDR3 DNA follows: TGTGCCAGTATCAATAGGCGAGGCGGCTATGGCTACACCTTC.

The chain combines TRBV11-1 with TRBJ2-7; no firm D call. V shed 0 bases and J shed 1 base, with 4 bases lying between them. Germline V CDR1 and CDR2: SGHAT, FQDESV (reference sequence). This CDR3 contains 13 residues. The CDR3 DNA follows: TGTGCCAGCAGCTTAGCGGTATCCTACGAGCAGTACTTC. It specifies CASSLAVSYEQYF.

CDR3 DNA: TGTGCCAGCAGCGGTGGACCAGTGGTCGGGGGAGATACGCAGTATTTT. It is translated as CASSGGPVVGGDTQYF. This chain joins TRBV11-1 and TRBJ2-3; D may be TRBD2 (6 bases). V lost 5 bases to trimming and J lost 5 bases, with 20 bases between them. The CDR3 runs to 16 residues. The germline CDR1 and CDR2 sequences are SGHAT and FQDESV (reference sequence).

This chain uses TRBV15 with TRBJ1-1; a possible D gene is TRBD1 (5 bases). Germline loops: CDR1 LNHNV, CDR2 YYDKDF (reference sequence). CDR3 length: 15 amino acids. Deletions cut 7 bases from V and 1 base from J, with 16 bases between. CDR3 loop: CATTSRRGGNTEAFF. CDR3 nucleotide sequence: TGTGCCACCACCTCGAGACGGGGGGGGAACACTGAAGCTTTCTTT.

This clone was seen only a few times. The chain recombines TRBV2 with TRBJ1-1; D gene uncertain. V shed 3 bases and J shed 2 bases, with 7 bases lying between them. This CDR3 has 13 amino acids. Germline V CDR1 and CDR2: SNHLY, FYNNEI. Written as DNA, the CDR3 is TGTGCCAGCAGTGATACAGCTAACACTGAAGCTTTCTTT. Translated: CASSDTANTEAFF.

V usage is TRBV15 and J usage is TRBJ1-3, with no clear D. The CDR3 is made up of 13 amino acids. Germline CDR1 and CDR2: LNHNV and YYDKDF (reference sequence). Deletions cut 6 bases from V and 7 bases from J, with 13 bases between. The DNA for the CDR3 is TGTGCCACCAGGCGAGGGTCCGGGAACACCATATATTTT. Protein sequence: CATRRGSGNTIYF.

CDR3 sequence reads: CASSSLNYGYTF. CDR3 DNA sequence: TGTGCCAGCAGTTCTCTTAACTATGGCTACACCTTC. V gene TRBV12-3 or TRBV12-4 combines with J gene TRBJ1-2; D call uncertain. Trimming left V 4 bases short and J 1 base short, with 4 bases between. The CDR3 contains 12 residues.

This rearrangement joins TRBV5-1 to TRBJ2-2; 14 nucleotides align to TRBD2. The germline gives CDR1 SGHRS, CDR2 YFSETQ. This CDR3 has 17 residues. The V and J ends lost 4 bases and 1 base, in that order; junction bases with no gene match: 3. The CDR3 is CASSPGTSGGNTGELFF. CDR3 in DNA: TGCGCCAGCAGCCCGGGGACTAGCGGGGGGAACACCGGGGAGCTGTTTTTT.

The chain recombines TRBV19 with TRBJ1-1; D call uncertain. V lost 6 bases and J 0 bases, leaving 8 bases between the germline ends. CDR1 and CDR2 (germline): LNHDA, SQIVND (reference sequence). The CDR3 consists of 13 residues. The CDR3 DNA follows: TGTGCCAGTAGCCGGACCGTGAACACTGAAGCTTTCTTT. This translates into CASSRTVNTEAFF.

The V and J genes are TRBV12-5 and TRBJ2-6; 7 nucleotides line up with TRBD1. After removal of 6 bases from V and 0 bases from J, the junction contained 8 bases not matched to a gene. This CDR3 is built from 17 residues. Germline V gene lookup returns CDR1 LGHNT and CDR2 FRNRAP. CDR3 amino acids: CASGPGTVNSGANVLTF. Written as DNA, the CDR3 is TGTGCTAGTGGACCCGGGACAGTCAACTCTGGGGCCAACGTCCTGACTTTC.

This chain links TRBV28 with TRBJ2-6, with no clear D. Looked up from germline, CDR1 is MDHEN and CDR2 is SYDVKM. The CDR3 spans 12 residues. V lost 6 bases and J lost 0, with 0 bases in between. The CDR3 DNA reads as TGTGCCAGCAGCTCTGGGGCCAACGTCCTGACTTTC. Translated, it gives CASSSGANVLTF.